This TCR beta chain was captured by sequencing in a study of blood T cell repertoires in COVID-19. Background on the study: In each case, the material was cDNA or gDNA derived from T cells, B-cell-depleted T cells, or PBMCs.

Germline trimming cut 0 bases from V and 5 bases from J; bases unmatched to any gene: 7. The CDR3 is 16 amino acids. Per germline, CDR1 LNHNV and CDR2 YYDKDF (reference sequence). Authors' processing steps: Estimates of nucleated cell counts were drawn from the amplification of reference gene primers. Generated by immunoSEQ multiplex PCR, the TCRdb table keeps only in-frame clones and is missing some. The V and J calls and clone size come from that table; D and trimming were worked out from the DNA. The sample lists more than 140,000 clones, about 86% occurring once. This sequence originates from a woman in her sixties or seventies with acute or convalescent COVID-19. J is TRBJ2-5 and V is TRBV15; 9 nucleotides match TRBD2. Specimen: peripheral blood. CDR3 sequence reads: CATSRDATRGGETQYF. DNA of the CDR3: TGTGCCACCAGCAGAGATGCAACGCGGGGGGGGGAGACCCAGTACTTC.